This T cell receptor beta chain stems from a study of cytomegalovirus exposure and HLA in healthy donors. Study-level information: The Caucasian-associated ancestry cluster held roughly 78% of more than 350 genotyped donors. Whole-study results and caveats: Rarity marked most TCR sequences, yet some public TCRs occurred in many donors. In vitro, a few CMV-associated chains proved specific for CMV antigens.

The PCR used 60 Vbeta and 13 Jbeta primers. Only in-frame clones appear in the TCRdb table, and some are missing; sequencing was by immunoSEQ multiplex PCR. The data hold some 150,000 clones, with 75% to 85% observed a single time. About this clone: The antigen is unknown.

Sequencing used PBMCs. The source of this sequence is a man aged 50-59 years in good health and CMV-seropositive.

The CDR3 region is CASSQGGTQYF. CDR3 nucleotide sequence: TGCGCCAGCAGCCAAGGAGGGACCCAGTACTTC. This chain links TRBV4-1 with TRBJ2-5; D not certain. V was cut by 1 base and J by 7 bases, with 4 bases left in between. The CDR3 is 11 residues long. CDR1 and CDR2 (germline): MGHRA, YSYEKL.